This T cell receptor (beta chain) was captured in a study of regulatory T cells in long-lasting Graves disease. Overall study context: Positive TSH receptor antibodies alongside over 5 years of antithyroid drugs were what marked Graves' disease as persistent.

To make TCR beta libraries, researchers used iRepertoire HTBI primers and Arm-PCR of CDR3 regions. Each CDR3 protein gets one entry after TCRdb re-called the multiplex PCR reads with MiXCR. The profile shows around 500,000 distinct CDR3 sequences, about 20% of them singletons. Study results and limitations: Persistent disease preferred TRBV28, TRBJ1-2 and TRBJ2-5. Shared public clonotypes totalled over 2,500 in persistent patients, compared with about a thousand in new patients.

The CDR3 totals 14 residues. Trimming shortened V by 7 bases and J by 1 base, and 13 bases separated the two germline ends. CDR1 and CDR2 (germline): MNHNS, SASEGT. This clonotype came up many times. Its antigen is as yet unknown. Time point described: persistent/refractory GD, antithyroid drugs over 5 years with positive TRAb. Extracted RNA from PBMCs served as the source of the TCR library. The source is a female donor with Graves disease. This sample comprised peripheral blood mononuclear cells (PBMCs), obtained when the disease was refractory, from a patient treated with antithyroid drugs. This chain uses TRBV6-1 with TRBJ1-1; D not certain. The DNA of the CDR3 is TGTGCCAGCATTACTCATTGGACGAACACTGAAGCTTTCTTT. This codes for CASITHWTNTEAFF.